The clone carrying this T cell receptor beta chain was counted between two and nine times. Its antigen is not known. TCRdb used MiXCR to reprocess the reads, holding one entry per CDR3 protein. The sample includes roughly 230,000 distinct CDR3 sequences, 15% to 20% of them seen just once. This entry belongs to a study of T cell repertoires in cytomegalovirus infection. Study background: Through public TCR beta signatures, both CMV infection and matching HLA type were indicated. Study results and caveats: Summed frequency of shared TCR beta families picked out CMV carriers who also had the relevant HLA. Within the response measured ex vivo, HLA-C-restricted CMV-specific TCR beta clonotypes were dominant.

Trimming cost V 3 bases and J 5 bases, with 13 bases left between them. Germline CDR1 and CDR2: SGHVS and FQNEAQ. This CDR3 comprises 14 residues. Material for sequencing was CD8+ T cells from PBMCs. J is TRBJ1-2 and V is TRBV7-8, with D possibly matching TRBD1 (6 bases). This clonotype originated in a human donor in good health (CMV status not recorded). Some clones in this sample may be carry-over from other donors' samples. The CDR3 nucleotides are TGTGCCAGCAGCTTTAGAGGGGGAGTATATGGCTACACCTTC. This encodes CASSFRGGVYGYTF. The entire variable domain, with the rest obtained from reference TRBV7-8 and TRBJ1-2, is as follows: GAGVSQSPRYKVAKRGQDVALRCDPISGHVSLFWYQQALGQGPEFLTYFQNEAQLDKSGLPSDRFFAERPEGSVSTLKIQRTQQEDSAVYLCASSFRGGVYGYTFGSGTRLTVV.